The sequence of this T cell receptor beta chain was determined in a study of cytotoxic CD8 clonotypes in ibrutinib-treated CLL. The CDR3 is 16 residues long. V was pared by 0 bases and J by 5 bases, with 16 bases between. CDR1 and CDR2 (germline): SGHAT, FQNNGV. Data came from immunoSEQ multiplex PCR; TCRdb stores just in-frame clones and leaves some out. The repertoire has some 300,000 clones, around four fifths of them found once; the top ten carry about 6.3%. Genomic DNA for TCR beta libraries, approximately 2 micrograms, came from cryopreserved PBMCs. The TCR originated in a human donor with chronic lymphocytic leukemia. The sequencing here drew on PBMCs, taken before ibrutinib treatment. The V gene is TRBV11-2, the J gene TRBJ2-5; D is uncertain. CDR3 bases: TGTGCCAGCAGCTTAGATTTGCTGCCCGGGTTGGAGACCCAGTACTTC. Amino acid sequence: CASSLDLLPGLETQYF.